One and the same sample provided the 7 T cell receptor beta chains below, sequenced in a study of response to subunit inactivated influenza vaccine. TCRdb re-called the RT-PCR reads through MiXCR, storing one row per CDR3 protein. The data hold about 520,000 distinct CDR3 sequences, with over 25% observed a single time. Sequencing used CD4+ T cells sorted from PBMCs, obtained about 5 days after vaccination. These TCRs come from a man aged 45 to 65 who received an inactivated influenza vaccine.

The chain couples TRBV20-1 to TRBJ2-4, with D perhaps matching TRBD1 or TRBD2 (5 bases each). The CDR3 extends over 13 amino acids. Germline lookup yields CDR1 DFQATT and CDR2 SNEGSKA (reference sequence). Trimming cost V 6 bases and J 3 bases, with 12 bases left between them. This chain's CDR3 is CSAEGPHKNIQYF. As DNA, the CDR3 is TGCAGTGCAGAGGGGCCACACAAAAACATTCAGTACTTC.

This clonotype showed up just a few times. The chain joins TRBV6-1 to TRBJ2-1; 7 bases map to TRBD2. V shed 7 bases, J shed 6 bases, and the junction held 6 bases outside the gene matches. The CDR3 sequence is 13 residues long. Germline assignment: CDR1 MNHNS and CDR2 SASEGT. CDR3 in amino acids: CASMTWEGNEQFF. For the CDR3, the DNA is TGTGCCAGCATGACTTGGGAGGGCAATGAGCAGTTCTTC.

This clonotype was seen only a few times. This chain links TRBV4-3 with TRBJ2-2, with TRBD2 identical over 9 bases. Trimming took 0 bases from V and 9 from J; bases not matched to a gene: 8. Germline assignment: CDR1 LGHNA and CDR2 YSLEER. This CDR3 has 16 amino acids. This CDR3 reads CASSQDMGGGARELFF. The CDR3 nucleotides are TGCGCCAGCAGCCAAGATATGGGCGGGGGGGCCCGGGAGCTGTTTTTT.

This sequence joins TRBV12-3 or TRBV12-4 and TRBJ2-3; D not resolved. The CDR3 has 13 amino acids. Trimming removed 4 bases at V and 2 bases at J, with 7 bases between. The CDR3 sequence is CASSSYNTDTQYF. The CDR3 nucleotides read TGTGCCAGCAGTTCCTATAACACAGATACGCAGTATTTT.

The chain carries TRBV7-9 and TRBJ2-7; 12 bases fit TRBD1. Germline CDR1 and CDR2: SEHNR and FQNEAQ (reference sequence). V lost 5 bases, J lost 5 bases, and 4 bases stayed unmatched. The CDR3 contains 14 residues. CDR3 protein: CASSKGQGADEQYF. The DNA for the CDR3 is TGTGCCAGCAGCAAGGGACAGGGGGCGGACGAGCAGTACTTC.

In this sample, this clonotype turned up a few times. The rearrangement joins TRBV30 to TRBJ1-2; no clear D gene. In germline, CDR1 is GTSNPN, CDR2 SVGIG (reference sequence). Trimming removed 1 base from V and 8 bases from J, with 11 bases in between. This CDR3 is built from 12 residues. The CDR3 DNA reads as TGTGCCTGGAGTGAGATGATGGGGGGCTACACCTTC. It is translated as CAWSEMMGGYTF.

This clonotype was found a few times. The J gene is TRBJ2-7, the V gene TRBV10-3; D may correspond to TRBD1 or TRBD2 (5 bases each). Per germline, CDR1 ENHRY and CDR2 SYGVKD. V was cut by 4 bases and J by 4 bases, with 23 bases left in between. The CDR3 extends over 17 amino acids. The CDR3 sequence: CAISGVSGQVQEYEQYF. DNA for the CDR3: TGTGCCATCAGTGGTGTTTCGGGGCAGGTCCAGGAGTACGAGCAGTACTTC.